This T cell receptor beta chain was obtained from a study of OX40 agonist ivuxolimab in advanced cancers. In the study overall: Treatment received earlier with anti-PD-1, anti-PD-L1 or anti-CTLA-4 agents was allowed, and around 40% had some. General study findings and limits: Some nonresponders likewise displayed low normalized T-cell clonal expansion.

Data came from immunoSEQ multiplex PCR; TCRdb stores just in-frame clones and leaves some out. Here the sample spans tens of thousands of clones, roughly 85% being singletons. This clone came up once. Its antigen is still unknown. V was pared by 5 bases and J by 7 bases, with 11 bases between. Germline assignment: CDR1 PRHDT and CDR2 FYEKMQ (reference sequence). CDR3 length equals 12 residues. This chain joins TRBV13 and TRBJ1-1, with D unclear. Sequenced material: CD4+ or CD8+ T cells sorted from blood, taken in a trial of the OX40 agonist ivuxolimab. This clonotype originated in an adult with an advanced solid tumor such as melanoma, head and neck, liver or kidney cancer. CDR3 residues: CASSLGRNEAFF. CDR3 nucleotide sequence: TGTGCCAGCAGCCTCGGACGTAATGAAGCTTTCTTT.